This T cell receptor (beta chain) came from a study of T-cell reconstitution after alpha-beta-depleted transplantation in children. Study-wide findings and caveats: Expanded graft clones numbering several hundred reportedly gave rise to alpha-beta T cells about two months after transplant.

The germline V gene has CDR1 MGHRA and CDR2 YSYEKL. Trimming stripped 5 bases from V and 6 bases from J, with 16 bases between. The CDR3 runs 15 residues. A library of TCRbeta sequences, prepared with unique molecular identifiers, was generated. TCRdb re-analysed the PCR reads in MiXCR, keeping a single row per CDR3 protein. The table lists under 450,000 distinct CDR3 sequences, about 16% of them singletons. In its sample, this clonotype was seen a few times. Its specificity is not known. The V call is TRBV4-1, the J call TRBJ2-2; a possible D gene is TRBD2 (6 bases). The sequence derives from a boy younger than two who had a stem cell transplant for Wiskott-Aldrich syndrome, so the T cells may come from the graft donor. Specimen: PBMCs, mostly from graft donor cells, collected 360 days after TCRalphabeta/CD19-depleted stem cell transplant. CDR3 nucleotides: TGCGCCAGCAGCGCGATAGCCGGGGGACCCGGGGAGCTGTTTTTT. It yields the protein CASSAIAGGPGELFF.